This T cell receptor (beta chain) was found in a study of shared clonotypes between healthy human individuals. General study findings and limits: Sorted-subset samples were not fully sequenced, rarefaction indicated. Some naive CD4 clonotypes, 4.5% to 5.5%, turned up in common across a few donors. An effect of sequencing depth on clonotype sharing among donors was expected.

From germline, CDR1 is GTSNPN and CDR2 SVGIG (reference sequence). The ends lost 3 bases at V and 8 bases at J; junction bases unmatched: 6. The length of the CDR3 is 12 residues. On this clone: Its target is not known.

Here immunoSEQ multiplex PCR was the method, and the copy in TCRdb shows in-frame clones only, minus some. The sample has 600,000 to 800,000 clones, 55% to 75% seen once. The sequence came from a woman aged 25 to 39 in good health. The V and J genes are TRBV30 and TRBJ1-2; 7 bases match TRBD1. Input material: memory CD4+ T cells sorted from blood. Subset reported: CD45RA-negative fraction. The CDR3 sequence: CAWRGGARGYTF. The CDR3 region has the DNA TGTGCCTGGAGAGGGGGCGCGCGCGGCTACACCTTC. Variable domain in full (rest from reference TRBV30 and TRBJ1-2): SQTIHQWPATLVQPVGSPLSLECTVEGTSNPNLYWYRQAAGRGLQLLFYSVGIGQISSEVPQNLSASRPQDRQFILSSKKLLLSDSGFYLCAWRGGARGYTFGSGTRLTVV.